Sequencing of this T cell receptor (beta chain) was carried out in a study of blood T cell repertoires in COVID-19. Profiled with immunoSEQ multiplex PCR; TCRdb holds only in-frame clones, not every one. The profile shows around 120,000 clones, 70% to 85% of them singletons. V was pared by 4 bases and J by 0 bases, with 1 base of the junction left unmatched. There are 15 residues in the CDR3. Germline CDR1 KGHDR, CDR2 SFDVKD. The chain joins TRBV24-1 to TRBJ2-1, with 8 bases matching TRBD2. The material sequenced was peripheral blood. This clonotype originated in a human donor with acute or convalescent COVID-19. The donor label of this sample is uncertain. The CDR3 DNA reads as TGTGCCACCAGTGAAGGGACTAGCTCCTACAATGAGCAGTTCTTC. Translated, it gives CATSEGTSSYNEQFF.